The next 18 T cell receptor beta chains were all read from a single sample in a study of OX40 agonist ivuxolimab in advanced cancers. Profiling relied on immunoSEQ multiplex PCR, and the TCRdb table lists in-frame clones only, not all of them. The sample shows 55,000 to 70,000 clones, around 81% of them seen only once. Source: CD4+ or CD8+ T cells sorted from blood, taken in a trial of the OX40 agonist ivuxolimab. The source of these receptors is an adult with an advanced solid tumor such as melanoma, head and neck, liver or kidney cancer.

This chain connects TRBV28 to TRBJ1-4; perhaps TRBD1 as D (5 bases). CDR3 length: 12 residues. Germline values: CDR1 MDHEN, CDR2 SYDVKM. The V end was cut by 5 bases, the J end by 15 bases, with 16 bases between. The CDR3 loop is CASSPSGEALFF. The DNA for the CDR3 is TGTGCCAGCAGTCCTTCGGGGGAAGCCTTGTTTTTT.

The CDR3 DNA is TGTGCCAGCAGCTTGGACTTCCAAGATACGCAGTATTTT. Translated, it gives CASSLDFQDTQYF. V gene TRBV5-4 combines with J gene TRBJ2-3, with unresolved D. Germline-derived CDR1 and CDR2 are SGHNT and YYREEE (reference sequence). The ends were cut back, 0 bases at V and 5 bases at J, with 7 bases in the middle. The CDR3 runs 13 residues. Filled out from reference TRBV5-4 and TRBJ2-3, the complete variable domain reads ETGVTQSPTHLIKTRGQQVTLRCSSQSGHNTVSWYQQALGQGPQFIFQYYREEENGRGNFPPRFSGLQFPNYSSELNVNALELDDSALYLCASSLDFQDTQYFGPGTRLTVL.

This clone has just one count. The CDR3 region is CASSLSRGVGTDTQYF. CDR3 in DNA: TGTGCCAGTAGTTTGTCGCGGGGCGTGGGCACAGATACGCAGTATTTT. The chain carries TRBV19 and TRBJ2-3, with D possibly TRBD2 on 6 matching bases. The CDR3 runs 16 residues. Germline V lookup: CDR1 LNHDA, CDR2 SQIVND (reference sequence). V was pared by 5 bases and J by 1 base, with 16 bases between.

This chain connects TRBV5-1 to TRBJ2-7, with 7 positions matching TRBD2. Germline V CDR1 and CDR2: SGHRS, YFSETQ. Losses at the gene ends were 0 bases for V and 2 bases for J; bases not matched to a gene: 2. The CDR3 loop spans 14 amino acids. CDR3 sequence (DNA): TGCGCCAGCAGCTTGGGAGGGACTACCTACGAGCAGTACTTC. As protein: CASSLGGTTYEQYF.

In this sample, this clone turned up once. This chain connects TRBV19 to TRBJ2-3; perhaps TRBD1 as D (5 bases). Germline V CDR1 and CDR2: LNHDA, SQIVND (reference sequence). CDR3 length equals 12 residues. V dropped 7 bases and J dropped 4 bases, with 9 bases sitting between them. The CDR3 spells CASNQGPDTQYF. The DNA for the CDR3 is TGTGCCAGTAATCAGGGTCCAGATACGCAGTATTTT.

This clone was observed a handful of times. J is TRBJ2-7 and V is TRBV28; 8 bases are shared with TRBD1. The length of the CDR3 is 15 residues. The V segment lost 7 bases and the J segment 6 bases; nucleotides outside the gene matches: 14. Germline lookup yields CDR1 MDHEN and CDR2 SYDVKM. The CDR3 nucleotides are TGTGCCAGCACCTCCAACCGACAGGGGTTGGTCGAGCAGTACTTC. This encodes CASTSNRQGLVEQYF.

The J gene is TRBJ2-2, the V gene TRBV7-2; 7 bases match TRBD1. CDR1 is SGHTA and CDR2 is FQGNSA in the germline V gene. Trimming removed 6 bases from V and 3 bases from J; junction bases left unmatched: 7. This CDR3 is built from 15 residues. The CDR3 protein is CASSTTGAYTGELFF. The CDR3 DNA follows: TGTGCCAGCAGTACAACAGGGGCGTACACCGGGGAGCTGTTTTTT.

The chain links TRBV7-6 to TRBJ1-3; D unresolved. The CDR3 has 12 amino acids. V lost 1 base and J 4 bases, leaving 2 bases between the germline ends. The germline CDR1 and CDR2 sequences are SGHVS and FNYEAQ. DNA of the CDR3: TGTGCCAGCAGCTTAGACGGAAACACCATATATTTT. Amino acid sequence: CASSLDGNTIYF.

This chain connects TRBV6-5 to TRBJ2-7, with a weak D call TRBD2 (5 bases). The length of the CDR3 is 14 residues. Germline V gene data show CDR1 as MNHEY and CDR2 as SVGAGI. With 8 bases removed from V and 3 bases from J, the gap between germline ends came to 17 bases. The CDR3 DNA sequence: TGTGCCAGCTCCGAGGCGAGGGCCGGCTACGAGCAGTACTTC. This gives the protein CASSEARAGYEQYF.

The CDR3 DNA follows: TGTGCCTGGCGGGGCGCCGGGGGAAACACCATATATTTT. Its protein product is CAWRGAGGNTIYF. This sequence joins TRBV30 and TRBJ1-3; a weak D match, TRBD1 (5 bases). Germline values: CDR1 GTSNPN, CDR2 SVGIG (reference sequence). The CDR3 length is 13 residues. The ends were cut back, 5 bases at V and 4 bases at J, with 12 bases in the middle. The variable domain in full, with the rest retrieved from reference TRBV30 and TRBJ1-3, is SQTIHQWPATLVQPVGSPLSLECTVEGTSNPNLYWYRQAAGRGLQLLFYSVGIGQISSEVPQNLSASRPQDRQFILSSKKLLLSDSGFYLCAWRGAGGNTIYFGEGSWLTVV.

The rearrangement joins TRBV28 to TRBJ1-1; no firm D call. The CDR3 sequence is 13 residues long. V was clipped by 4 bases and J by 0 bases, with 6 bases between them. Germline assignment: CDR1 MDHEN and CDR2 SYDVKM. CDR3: CASSSRMNTEAFF. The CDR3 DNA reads TGTGCCAGCAGTTCGAGGATGAACACTGAAGCTTTCTTT.

DNA for the CDR3: TGTGCCAGCAGCTTGGCAGGGGACAATGAAAAACTGTTTTTT. This sequence encodes CASSLAGDNEKLFF. The chain carries TRBV5-4 and TRBJ1-4; possibly TRBD1 for D (6 bases). The CDR3 is 14 residues long. Germline loops: CDR1 SGHNT, CDR2 YYREEE (reference sequence). V lost 0 bases and J lost 5, with 8 bases in between.

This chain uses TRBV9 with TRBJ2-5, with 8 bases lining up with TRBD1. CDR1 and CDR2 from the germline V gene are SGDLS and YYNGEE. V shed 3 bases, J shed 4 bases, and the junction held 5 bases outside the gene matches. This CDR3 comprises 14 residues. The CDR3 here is CASSGTGTGETQYF. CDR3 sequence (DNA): TGTGCCAGCAGCGGAACCGGGACAGGAGAGACCCAGTACTTC.

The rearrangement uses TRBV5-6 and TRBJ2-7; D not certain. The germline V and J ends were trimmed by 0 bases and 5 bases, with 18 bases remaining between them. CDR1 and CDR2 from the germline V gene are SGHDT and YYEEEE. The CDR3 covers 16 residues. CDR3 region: CASSLAGDWGGHEQYF. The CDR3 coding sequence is TGTGCCAGCAGCTTGGCAGGCGATTGGGGTGGGCACGAGCAGTACTTC.

The CDR3 nucleotides are TGTGCCAGCAGCCAAGGCTCCTACAATGAGCAGTTCTTC. Amino acid sequence: CASSQGSYNEQFF. The chain combines TRBV14 with TRBJ2-1; D is unresolved. Trimming took 1 base from V and 0 from J, leaving 1 base between them. The CDR3 contains 13 residues. Germline-derived CDR1 and CDR2 are SGHDN and FVKESK.

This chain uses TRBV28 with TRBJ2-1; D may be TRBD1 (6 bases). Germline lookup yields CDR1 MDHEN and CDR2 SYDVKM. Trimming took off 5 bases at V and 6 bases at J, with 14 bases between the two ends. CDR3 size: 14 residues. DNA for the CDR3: TGTGCCAGCAGTCCTCAGACAGGTTTCAATGAGCAGTTCTTC. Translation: CASSPQTGFNEQFF.

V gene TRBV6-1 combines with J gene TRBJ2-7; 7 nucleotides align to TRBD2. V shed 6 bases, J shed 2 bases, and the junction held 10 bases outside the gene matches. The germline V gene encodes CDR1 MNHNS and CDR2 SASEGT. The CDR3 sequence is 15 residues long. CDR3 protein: CASRRNSGLTYEQYF. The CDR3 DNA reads TGTGCCAGCAGAAGAAATAGCGGGTTAACCTACGAGCAGTACTTC.

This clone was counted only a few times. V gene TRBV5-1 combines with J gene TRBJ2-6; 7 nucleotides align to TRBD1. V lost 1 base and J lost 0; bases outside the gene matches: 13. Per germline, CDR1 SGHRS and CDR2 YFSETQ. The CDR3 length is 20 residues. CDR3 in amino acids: CASSLRRVGGNPSGANVLTF. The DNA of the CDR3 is TGCGCCAGCAGCTTGCGCCGCGTAGGGGGCAACCCCTCTGGGGCCAACGTCCTGACTTTC.